This record concerns one T cell receptor beta chain sequence. The CDR3 runs to 13 residues. Trimming removed 8 bases at V and 6 bases at J, with 17 bases between. Germline-derived CDR1 and CDR2 are LNHDA and SQIVND (reference sequence). Under the authors' procedure: Amplification with reference gene primers provided the estimates of nucleated cell counts. Assay used: immunoSEQ multiplex PCR; TCRdb lists only in-frame clones, some missing. V, J and clone size reflect that table, while D and trimming were determined from the DNA. Altogether about 100,000 clones are present, about 91% being singletons, with the ten largest covering 6.8%. This sample is part of a study of blood T cell repertoires in COVID-19. Study-level background: The United States, Italy and Spain provided the acute and convalescent COVID-19 samples. In each case, the material was cDNA or gDNA derived from T cells, B-cell-depleted T cells, or PBMCs.

The chain combines TRBV19 with TRBJ2-7, with a weak D call TRBD2 (5 bases). The TCR sequence derives from a man aged 50 to 60 with active or convalescent COVID-19. Sequenced: peripheral blood. The CDR3 loop reads CASSGDRKREQYF. CDR3 in DNA: TGTGCCAGTTCCGGGGATAGAAAACGCGAGCAGTACTTC. Full variable domain (remainder filled in from reference TRBV19 and TRBJ2-7): DGGITQSPKYLFRKEGQNVTLSCEQNLNHDAMYWYRQDPGQGLRLIYYSQIVNDFQKGDIAEGYSVSREKKESFPLTVTSAQKNPTAFYLCASSGDRKREQYFGPGTRLTVT.